This entry features one TCR beta chain sequence. TCRdb's copy holds only in-frame clones and misses some; the assay was immunoSEQ multiplex PCR. The sample records 110,000 to 150,000 clones, 90% to 95% being singletons. This entry comes from a study of control samples from healthy donors and cancer patients. Trimming removed 0 bases from V and 1 base from J, with 7 bases in between. The germline V gene encodes CDR1 LNHDA and CDR2 SQIVND (reference sequence). This CDR3 contains 15 residues. This rearrangement joins TRBV19 to TRBJ2-1; perhaps TRBD1 as D (5 bases). Specimen: PBMCs. This receptor was taken from a man aged 60 to 69 with colorectal cancer. CDR3 bases: TGTGCCAGTAGTATAGACAGGGATTCCTACAATGAGCAGTTCTTC. This sequence encodes CASSIDRDSYNEQFF.